The 30 T cell receptor beta chains below all came from one sample that was sequenced in a study of response to subunit inactivated influenza vaccine. From the RT-PCR reads, TCRdb called clonotypes with MiXCR, one entry per CDR3 protein. Among around 520,000 distinct CDR3 sequences listed, about 12% were seen once. The sequencing used PBMCs from blood, collected on the day of vaccination. The source is a man in his fifties or sixties who received an inactivated influenza vaccine.

This clonotype was seen a few times. The genes are TRBV13 and TRBJ2-7; TRBD1 matches at 8 bases. CDR3 length equals 12 residues. Germline V gives CDR1 PRHDT, CDR2 FYEKMQ (reference sequence). V gave up 5 bases and J gave up 5 bases; unmatched junction bases: 2. Here the CDR3 DNA reads TGTGCCAGCAGCAGGACAGGGAACGAGCAGTACTTC. Translating it yields CASSRTGNEQYF.

This clonotype was seen only a few times. V and J are TRBV29-1 and TRBJ2-1; TRBD1 might be the D (5 bases). The CDR3 totals 12 residues. CDR1 is SQVTM and CDR2 is ANQGSEA in the germline V gene. With 4 bases removed from V and 6 bases from J, the gap between germline ends came to 10 bases. CDR3 amino acids: CSVGYRTNEQFF. For the CDR3, the DNA is TGCAGCGTTGGGTACAGGACCAATGAGCAGTTCTTC.

The rearrangement uses TRBV18 and TRBJ2-1, with 7 positions matching TRBD1. From germline, CDR1 is KGHSH and CDR2 LQKENI. The CDR3 sequence is 15 residues long. Trimming removed 3 bases from V and 4 bases from J; junction bases left unmatched: 6. The CDR3 spells CASSPGQLLYNEQFF. The CDR3 DNA reads as TGTGCCAGCTCACCGGGACAGCTATTATACAATGAGCAGTTCTTC.

This clonotype was detected only a few times. J is TRBJ2-1 and V is TRBV20-1; unclear D gene. Per germline, CDR1 DFQATT and CDR2 SNEGSKA (reference sequence). The V end lost 3 bases, the J end lost 0 bases, and 18 bases lay between the germline ends. This CDR3 has 17 amino acids. Here the CDR3 reads CSARGGTTETSYNEQFF. The CDR3 nucleotides are TGCAGTGCTAGGGGCGGAACTACCGAGACCTCCTACAATGAGCAGTTCTTC.

This clonotype was counted between two and nine times. The gene calls are TRBV21-1 and TRBJ1-6; the DNA was not used to check the table's D call, TRBD1. TRBV21-1 is listed as a pseudogene. CDR3 length: 20 amino acids. The CDR3 DNA sequence: TGTGCCAGCAGCAAACTGAGGGGACAGGGAGCGAGCTCCTATAATTCACCCCTCCACTTT. Translation: CASSKLRGQGASSYNSPLHF.

This chain uses TRBV20-1 with TRBJ2-5; no reliable D call. The V end lost 6 bases, the J end lost 3 bases, and 17 bases lay between the germline ends. There are 14 residues in the CDR3. The germline CDR1 and CDR2 sequences are DFQATT and SNEGSKA (reference sequence). The CDR3, as DNA: TGCAGTGCCCCAGAGCCTATAACCAAAGAGACCCAGTACTTC. It codes for CSAPEPITKETQYF.

This clonotype was seen ten or more times. This chain connects TRBV2 to TRBJ2-1; weak D call: TRBD1 (5 bases). CDR1 and CDR2 from the germline V gene are SNHLY and FYNNEI. Deletions cut 9 bases from V and 8 bases from J, with 17 bases between. This CDR3 has 13 amino acids. DNA for the CDR3: TGTGCCAGGGCGACAGACCCATCGGATGAGCAGTTCTTC. Translated: CARATDPSDEQFF.

The chain uses TRBV27 and TRBJ2-7; no reliable D call. Trimming took off 5 bases at V and 6 bases at J, with 14 bases between the two ends. The CDR3 length is 13 residues. Looked up from germline, CDR1 is MNHEY and CDR2 is SMNVEV (reference sequence). CDR3 region: CASSPRWYFEQYF. CDR3 sequence (DNA): TGTGCCAGCAGTCCCCGATGGTACTTCGAGCAGTACTTC.

This clonotype occurred a few times. This rearrangement joins TRBV5-1 to TRBJ2-7; D is unclear. The germline V and J ends were trimmed by 0 bases and 5 bases, with 15 bases remaining between them. The CDR3 is 15 amino acids. Germline V gene data show CDR1 as SGHRS and CDR2 as YFSETQ. CDR3 sequence: CASSLDYGIGNEQYF. As DNA, the CDR3 is TGCGCCAGCAGCTTGGACTACGGAATAGGCAACGAGCAGTACTTC.

This clonotype has a handful of counts. This chain joins TRBV2 and TRBJ1-5; TRBD1 aligns across 7 bases. CDR1 and CDR2 from the germline V gene are SNHLY and FYNNEI. With 6 bases clipped from V and 4 bases from J, the junction kept 6 bases outside the gene matches. This CDR3 comprises 14 residues. The CDR3 protein is CASRQGLQNQPQHF. The CDR3 DNA sequence: TGTGCCAGCAGACAGGGGTTACAGAATCAGCCCCAGCATTTT.

In its sample, this clonotype was seen a few times. The J gene is TRBJ2-5, the V gene TRBV2, with 7 bases matching TRBD2. The ends lost 4 bases at V and 5 bases at J; junction bases unmatched: 10. From germline, CDR1 is SNHLY and CDR2 FYNNEI. The CDR3 spans 15 residues. CDR3 protein: CASSASGTAVETQYF. The CDR3 DNA follows: TGTGCCAGCAGTGCAAGCGGGACTGCGGTGGAGACCCAGTACTTC.

This clonotype has more than one count but fewer than ten. In DNA form, the CDR3 reads TGTGCCAGCTGGAGGACAGGGCCCTACGAGCAGTACTTC. Protein sequence: CASWRTGPYEQYF. The chain carries TRBV2 and TRBJ2-7; TRBD1 agrees at 8 bases. CDR3 size: 13 residues. Trimming cost V 8 bases and J 2 bases; bases outside gene matches: 5. CDR1 and CDR2 (germline): SNHLY, FYNNEI.

This chain joins TRBV14 and TRBJ2-2, with 7 positions matching TRBD2. CDR1 SGHDN and CDR2 FVKESK come from the germline V gene. The V and J ends lost 2 bases and 5 bases, in that order; junction bases with no gene match: 8. The CDR3 runs to 16 residues. The CDR3 DNA follows: TGTGCCAGCAGCCAAATAGCGGGCCATGCTACCGGGGAGCTGTTTTTT. Its protein is CASSQIAGHATGELFF.

The rearrangement links TRBV6-1 to TRBJ2-1, with unresolved D. Trimming left V 6 bases short and J 5 bases short, with 23 bases between. Germline loops: CDR1 MNHNS, CDR2 SASEGT. The CDR3 is 17 residues long. The CDR3 nucleotides read TGTGCCAGCAGAAGATTTAAAGGTTTCGGAAGGAACAATGAGCAGTTCTTC. It specifies CASRRFKGFGRNNEQFF.

This clonotype was seen a handful of times. This sequence joins TRBV4-1 and TRBJ1-1; no clear D gene. The germline V gene encodes CDR1 MGHRA and CDR2 YSYEKL. The CDR3 is 15 residues long. The ends were cut back, 5 bases at V and 5 bases at J, with 18 bases in the middle. Written as DNA, the CDR3 is TGCGCCAGCAGCAGAACGGGTAGGTCTTGGACTGAAGCTTTCTTT. It yields the protein CASSRTGRSWTEAFF.

This chain uses TRBV5-1 with TRBJ2-7; TRBD1 or TRBD2 may be the D gene (5 bases each). The CDR3 consists of 16 residues. CDR1 and CDR2 from the germline V gene are SGHRS and YFSETQ. The V and J ends lost 0 bases and 0 bases respectively, with 13 bases between them. The CDR3 region is CASSLGGTGLSYEQYF. DNA of the CDR3: TGCGCCAGCAGCTTGGGTGGAACAGGACTCTCCTACGAGCAGTACTTC.

The rearrangement joins TRBV11-2 to TRBJ2-3; possibly TRBD2 for D (6 bases). CDR1 and CDR2 (germline): SGHAT, FQNNGV. This CDR3 region has 17 residues. Trimming pared 0 bases from V and 0 bases from J, leaving 13 bases between. CDR3 bases: TGTGCCAGCAGCTTAGATGGCCCGGGGGTTAGCACAGATACGCAGTATTTT. It yields the protein CASSLDGPGVSTDTQYF. The full variable domain, rest sourced from reference TRBV11-2 and TRBJ2-3, is EAGVAQSPRYKIIEKRQSVAFWCNPISGHATLYWYQQILGQGPKLLIQFQNNGVVDDSQLPKDRFSAERLKGVDSTLKIQPAKLEDSAVYLCASSLDGPGVSTDTQYFGPGTRLTVL.

The chain combines TRBV29-1 with TRBJ2-3, with 7 bases aligning to TRBD1. The CDR3 spans 13 residues. Germline V CDR1 and CDR2: SQVTM, ANQGSEA. The V gene end was trimmed by 4 bases and the J gene end by 5 bases; junction bases not matched to a gene: 6. DNA for the CDR3: TGCAGCGTTGGGAAACAGGGGAGAGATACGCAGTATTTT. Translated: CSVGKQGRDTQYF.

This clonotype was seen ten or more times. The chain has TRBV5-1 and TRBJ1-5; weak D call: TRBD1 (5 bases). The CDR3 length is 13 residues. Looked up from germline, CDR1 is SGHRS and CDR2 is YFSETQ. The V and J ends lost 3 bases and 5 bases respectively, with 9 bases between them. The CDR3 DNA follows: TGCGCCAGCAGCTCTCAGGGAGATCAGCCCCAGCATTTT. Translated: CASSSQGDQPQHF.

This clonotype was seen only a few times. The chain employs TRBV10-3 and TRBJ1-1; perhaps TRBD1 as D (6 bases). Germline V gives CDR1 ENHRY, CDR2 SYGVKD. Trimming left V 6 bases short and J 1 base short, with 9 bases between. The CDR3 is 13 residues long. This CDR3 reads CAIRSTGNTEAFF. CDR3 DNA: TGTGCCATCAGGTCGACAGGGAACACTGAAGCTTTCTTT.

This clonotype was detected ten times or more. V usage is TRBV12-5 and J usage is TRBJ2-5; 8 bases map to TRBD2. The V gene's germline CDR1 is LGHNT and CDR2 FRNRAP. The CDR3 consists of 15 residues. V gave up 4 bases and J gave up 7 bases; unmatched junction bases: 11. For the CDR3, the DNA is TGTGCTAGTGGTTCTATCCTAGCGGGTGTTGGGACCCAGTACTTC. It specifies CASGSILAGVGTQYF.

The chain couples TRBV29-1 to TRBJ2-1; the match to TRBD2 covers 8 bases. Per germline, CDR1 SQVTM and CDR2 ANQGSEA. V trimming: 3 bases; J trimming: 3 bases; junction bases outside the gene matches: 10. The CDR3 has 16 residues. The CDR3 DNA follows: TGCAGCGTTGACGGGCTAGCGGGTAAGGGCTACAATGAGCAGTTCTTC. It is translated as CSVDGLAGKGYNEQFF.

This clonotype appeared a few times. CDR3 loop: CASSSDRGTTNVLTF. Written as DNA, the CDR3 is TGCGCCAGCAGCTCGGACAGGGGAACGACCAACGTCCTGACTTTC. The chain recombines TRBV5-1 with TRBJ2-6, with TRBD1 matching 9 bases. Germline CDR1 and CDR2: SGHRS and YFSETQ. Trimming took 3 bases from V and 8 from J; bases not matched to a gene: 6. CDR3 size: 15 residues.

This clonotype turned up a few times. CDR3 sequence reads: CSASPFQGSGEQFF. CDR3 nucleotide sequence: TGCAGTGCTAGCCCTTTCCAGGGGTCGGGTGAGCAGTTCTTC. The rearrangement joins TRBV20-1 to TRBJ2-1; D may be TRBD1 (6 bases). Germline V gene data show CDR1 as DFQATT and CDR2 as SNEGSKA (reference sequence). The CDR3 contains 14 residues. V was cut by 3 bases and J by 9 bases, with 18 bases left in between.

This clonotype was seen a handful of times. This chain connects TRBV27 to TRBJ2-7; TRBD1 aligns across 7 bases. V lost 5 bases, J lost 1 base, and 8 bases stayed unmatched. Germline values: CDR1 MNHEY, CDR2 SMNVEV (reference sequence). There are 15 residues in the CDR3. Here the CDR3 DNA reads TGTGCCAGCAGTCAAAAGACAGGGCCTTCCTACGAGCAGTACTTC. Amino acid sequence: CASSQKTGPSYEQYF.

V usage is TRBV10-3 and J usage is TRBJ2-2; D may be TRBD1 (6 bases). The CDR3 sequence is 16 residues long. Trimming removed 5 bases at V and 0 bases at J, with 13 bases between. Germline V gene sequence: CDR1 ENHRY, CDR2 SYGVKD. CDR3 nucleotides: TGTGCCATCAGTAACAGGGATTTTACGAACACCGGGGAGCTGTTTTTT. It encodes CAISNRDFTNTGELFF.

This clonotype was observed at least ten times. V and J are TRBV6-1 and TRBJ2-1; 7 bases map to TRBD1. J lost 14 bases, V lost 3 bases, and 7 bases had no gene match. This CDR3 has 12 amino acids. CDR1 is MNHNS, CDR2 SASEGT, per germline. The CDR3 region is CASSDHEDRKFF. CDR3 bases: TGTGCCAGCAGTGACCACGAGGACAGGAAGTTCTTC.

The DNA of the CDR3 is TGTGCCAGCAGTTTAGGATGGCGGGGTTCGAGGAGGACGAATTACGAGCAGTACTTC. Translating it yields CASSLGWRGSRRTNYEQYF. This sequence joins TRBV28 and TRBJ2-7, with D perhaps TRBD2 (6 bases). Trimming shortened V by 2 bases and J by 4 bases, and 27 bases separated the two germline ends. The V gene's germline CDR1 is MDHEN and CDR2 SYDVKM. CDR3 length equals 19 residues.

This clonotype was seen repeatedly, ten times or more. The rearrangement uses TRBV12-3 or TRBV12-4 and TRBJ2-7, with D possibly matching TRBD1 (5 bases). CDR3 length: 12 amino acids. V lost 5 bases and J lost 3, with 8 bases in between. The CDR3 sequence is CASSPGHYEQYF. DNA of the CDR3: TGTGCCAGCAGTCCCGGACACTACGAGCAGTACTTC.

This CDR3 is CASSFGRDNSPLHF. CDR3 nucleotide sequence: TGCGCCAGCAGCTTCGGCAGGGATAATTCACCCCTCCACTTT. The V gene is TRBV5-1, the J gene TRBJ1-6; possibly TRBD1 for D (5 bases). Trimming left V 2 bases short and J 5 bases short, with 8 bases between. Germline CDR1 SGHRS, CDR2 YFSETQ. This CDR3 has 14 amino acids.